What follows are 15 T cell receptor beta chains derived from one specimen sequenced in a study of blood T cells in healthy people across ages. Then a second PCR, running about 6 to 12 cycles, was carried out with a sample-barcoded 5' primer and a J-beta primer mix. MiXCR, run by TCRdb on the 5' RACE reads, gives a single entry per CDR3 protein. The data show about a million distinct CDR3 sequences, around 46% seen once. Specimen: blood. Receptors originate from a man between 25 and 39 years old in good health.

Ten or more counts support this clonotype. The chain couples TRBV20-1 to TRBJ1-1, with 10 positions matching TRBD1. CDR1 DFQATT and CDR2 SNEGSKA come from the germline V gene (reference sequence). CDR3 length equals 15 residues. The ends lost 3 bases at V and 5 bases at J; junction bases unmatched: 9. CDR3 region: CSASPPTGGVTEAFF. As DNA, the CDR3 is TGCAGTGCTAGTCCCCCGACAGGGGGCGTGACTGAAGCTTTCTTT.

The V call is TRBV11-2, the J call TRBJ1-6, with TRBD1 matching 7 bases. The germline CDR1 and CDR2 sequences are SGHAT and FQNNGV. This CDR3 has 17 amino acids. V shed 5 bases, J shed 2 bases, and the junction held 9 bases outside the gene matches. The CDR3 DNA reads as TGTGCCAGCAGCGCAGGGGGGAGGTTTGCCTATAATTCACCCCTCCACTTT. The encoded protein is CASSAGGRFAYNSPLHF.

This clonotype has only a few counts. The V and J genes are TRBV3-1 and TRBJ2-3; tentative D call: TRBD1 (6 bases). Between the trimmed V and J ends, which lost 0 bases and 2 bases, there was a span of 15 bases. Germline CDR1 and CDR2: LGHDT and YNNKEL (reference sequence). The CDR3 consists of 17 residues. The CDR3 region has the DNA TGTGCCAGCAGCCAAGACGCCGGGACACACGCCACAGATACGCAGTATTTT. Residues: CASSQDAGTHATDTQYF.

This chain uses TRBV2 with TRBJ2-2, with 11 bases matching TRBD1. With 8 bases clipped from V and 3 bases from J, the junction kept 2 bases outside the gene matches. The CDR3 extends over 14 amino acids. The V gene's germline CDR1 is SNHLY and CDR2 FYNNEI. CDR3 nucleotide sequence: TGTGCCAGCTGGGGACAGGGGGACACCGGGGAGCTGTTTTTT. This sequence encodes CASWGQGDTGELFF.

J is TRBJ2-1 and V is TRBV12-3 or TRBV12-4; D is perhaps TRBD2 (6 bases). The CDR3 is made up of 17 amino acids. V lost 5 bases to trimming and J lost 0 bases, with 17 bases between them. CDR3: CASSPGSLASSYNEQFF. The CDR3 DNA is TGTGCCAGCAGTCCCGGTTCACTAGCAAGCTCCTACAATGAGCAGTTCTTC.

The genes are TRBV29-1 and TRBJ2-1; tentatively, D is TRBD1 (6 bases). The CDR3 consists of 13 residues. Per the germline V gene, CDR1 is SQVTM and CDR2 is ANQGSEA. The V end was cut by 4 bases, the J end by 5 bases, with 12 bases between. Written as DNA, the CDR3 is TGCAGCGTTGGTCGGCCAGGGGACAATGAGCAGTTCTTC. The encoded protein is CSVGRPGDNEQFF.

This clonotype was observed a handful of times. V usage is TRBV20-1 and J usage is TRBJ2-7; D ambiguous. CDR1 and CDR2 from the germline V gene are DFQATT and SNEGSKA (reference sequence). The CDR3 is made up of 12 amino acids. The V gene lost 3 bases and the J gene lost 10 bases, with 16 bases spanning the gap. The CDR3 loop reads CSAREFPLRQYF. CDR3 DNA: TGCAGTGCTAGGGAGTTTCCCCTGCGACAGTACTTC.

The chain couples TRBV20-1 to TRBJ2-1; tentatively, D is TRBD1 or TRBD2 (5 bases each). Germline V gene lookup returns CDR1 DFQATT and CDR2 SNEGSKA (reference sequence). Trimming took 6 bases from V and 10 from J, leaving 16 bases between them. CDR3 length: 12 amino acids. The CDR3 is CSAKGPLGEQFF. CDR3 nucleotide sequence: TGCAGTGCCAAGGGACCGCTCGGGGAGCAGTTCTTC.

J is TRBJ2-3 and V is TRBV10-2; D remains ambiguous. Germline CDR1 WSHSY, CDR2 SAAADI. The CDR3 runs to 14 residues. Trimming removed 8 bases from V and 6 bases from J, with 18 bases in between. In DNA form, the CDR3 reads TGCGCCAGCTCGATCTCCTTCGGTACGGATACGCAGTATTTT. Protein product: CASSISFGTDTQYF.

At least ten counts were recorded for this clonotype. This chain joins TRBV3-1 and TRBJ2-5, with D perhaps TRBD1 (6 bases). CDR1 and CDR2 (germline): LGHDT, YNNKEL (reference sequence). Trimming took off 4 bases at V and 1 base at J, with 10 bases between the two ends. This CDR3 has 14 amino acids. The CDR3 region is CASSLRTAQETQYF. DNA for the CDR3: TGTGCCAGCAGCCTCAGGACAGCCCAAGAGACCCAGTACTTC.

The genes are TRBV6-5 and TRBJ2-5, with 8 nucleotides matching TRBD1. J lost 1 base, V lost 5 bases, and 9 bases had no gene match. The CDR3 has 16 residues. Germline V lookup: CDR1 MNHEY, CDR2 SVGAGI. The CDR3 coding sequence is TGTGCCAGCAGTAGAAACACCGGACAGGGCCAAGAGACCCAGTACTTC. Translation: CASSRNTGQGQETQYF.

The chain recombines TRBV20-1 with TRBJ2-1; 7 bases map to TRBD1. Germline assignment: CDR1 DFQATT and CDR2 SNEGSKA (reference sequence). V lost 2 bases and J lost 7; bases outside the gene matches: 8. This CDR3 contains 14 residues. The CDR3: CSARFLTGVNEQFF. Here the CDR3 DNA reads TGCAGTGCTAGATTCCTCACAGGGGTAAATGAGCAGTTCTTC.

As DNA, the CDR3 is TGTGCCAGCAGCCCGTTCCCACTAGCGGGGTTTAATGAGCAGTTCTTC. It is translated as CASSPFPLAGFNEQFF. The gene calls are TRBV2 and TRBJ2-1; 10 bases agree with TRBD2. J gave up 7 bases and V 6 bases, and 12 bases lay outside the gene matches. CDR1 and CDR2 from the germline V gene are SNHLY and FYNNEI. This CDR3 has 16 residues.

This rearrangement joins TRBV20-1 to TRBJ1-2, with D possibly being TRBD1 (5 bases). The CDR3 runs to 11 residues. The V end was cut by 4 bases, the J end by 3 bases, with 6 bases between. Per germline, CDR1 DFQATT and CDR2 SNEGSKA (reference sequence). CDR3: CSAIRDYGYTF. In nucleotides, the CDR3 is TGCAGTGCTATCAGGGACTATGGCTACACCTTC.

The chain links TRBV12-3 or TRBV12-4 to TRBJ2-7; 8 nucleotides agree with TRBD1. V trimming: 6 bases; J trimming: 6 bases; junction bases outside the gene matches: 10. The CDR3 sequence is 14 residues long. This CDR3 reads CASRMTGVGREQYF. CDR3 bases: TGTGCCAGCAGAATGACAGGGGTGGGCCGCGAGCAGTACTTC.